This T cell receptor (beta chain) emerged from a study of blood T cell repertoires in COVID-19. Study at large: Donors in the United States, Italy and Spain gave samples during acute or convalescent COVID-19. T cells, B-cell-depleted T cells, or PBMCs supplied cDNA or gDNA.

In the study's own analysis: It was from reference gene primer amplification that nucleated cell counts were estimated. Here immunoSEQ multiplex PCR was the method, and the copy in TCRdb shows in-frame clones only, minus some. V and J calls and clone size are copied from that table; D and trimming were computed from the DNA. The sample lists roughly 41,000 clones, more than 70% occurring once. Germline V gene data show CDR1 as SGHRS and CDR2 as YFSETQ. V shed 1 base, J shed 0 bases, and the junction held 5 bases outside the gene matches. The CDR3 sequence is 16 residues long. The clonotype was recovered from a human donor in a cohort sampled during active COVID-19. Sequencing input: peripheral blood. The chain recombines TRBV5-1 with TRBJ1-1; TRBD1 matches 8 bases. The CDR3 loop reads CASSLSQGALNTEAFF. In DNA form, the CDR3 reads TGCGCCAGCAGCTTGAGCCAGGGGGCCTTGAACACTGAAGCTTTCTTT.